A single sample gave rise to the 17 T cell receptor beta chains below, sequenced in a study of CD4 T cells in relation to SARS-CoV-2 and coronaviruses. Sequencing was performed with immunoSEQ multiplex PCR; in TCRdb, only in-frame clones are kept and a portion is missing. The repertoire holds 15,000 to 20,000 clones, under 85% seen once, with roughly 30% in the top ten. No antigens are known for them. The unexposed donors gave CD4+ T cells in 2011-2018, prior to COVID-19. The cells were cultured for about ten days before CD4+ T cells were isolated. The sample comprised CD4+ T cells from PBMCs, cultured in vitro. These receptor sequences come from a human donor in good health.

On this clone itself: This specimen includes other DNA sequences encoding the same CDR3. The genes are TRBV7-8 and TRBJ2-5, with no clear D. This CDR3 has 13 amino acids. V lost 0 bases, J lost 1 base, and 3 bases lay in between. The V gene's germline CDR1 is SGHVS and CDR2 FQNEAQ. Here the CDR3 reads CASSLAAQETQYF. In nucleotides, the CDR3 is TGTGCCAGCAGCTTAGCGGCCCAAGAGACCCAGTACTTC.

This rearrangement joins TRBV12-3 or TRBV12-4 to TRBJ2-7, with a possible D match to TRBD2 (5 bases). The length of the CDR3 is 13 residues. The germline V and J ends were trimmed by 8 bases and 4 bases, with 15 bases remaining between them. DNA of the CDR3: TGTGCCAGCTCCGGAGGAGGAACTTACGAGCAGTACTTC. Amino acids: CASSGGGTYEQYF.

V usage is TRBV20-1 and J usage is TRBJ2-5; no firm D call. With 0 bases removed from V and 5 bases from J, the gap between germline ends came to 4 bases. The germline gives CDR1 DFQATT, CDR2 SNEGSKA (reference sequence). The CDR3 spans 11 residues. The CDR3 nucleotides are TGCAGTGCTAGAGAGGGGGAGACCCAGTACTTC. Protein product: CSAREGETQYF.

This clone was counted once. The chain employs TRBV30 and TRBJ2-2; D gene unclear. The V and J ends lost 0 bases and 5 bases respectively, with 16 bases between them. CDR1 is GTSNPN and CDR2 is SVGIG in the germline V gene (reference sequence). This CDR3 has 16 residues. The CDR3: CAWSVRSRWRTGELFF. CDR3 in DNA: TGTGCCTGGAGTGTACGGAGCAGGTGGAGAACCGGGGAGCTGTTTTTT.

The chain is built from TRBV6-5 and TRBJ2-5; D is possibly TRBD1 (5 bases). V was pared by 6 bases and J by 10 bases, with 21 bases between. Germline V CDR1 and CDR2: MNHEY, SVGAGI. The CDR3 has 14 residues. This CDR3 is CASSAQGQAHRQYF. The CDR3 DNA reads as TGTGCCAGCAGCGCCCAGGGCCAGGCCCACCGCCAGTACTTC.

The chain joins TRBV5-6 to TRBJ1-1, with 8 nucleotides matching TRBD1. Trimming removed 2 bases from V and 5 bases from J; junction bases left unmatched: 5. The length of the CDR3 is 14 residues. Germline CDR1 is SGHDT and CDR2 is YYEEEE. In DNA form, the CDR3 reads TGTGCCAGCAGCTTAACAGGGGGTGGAACTGAAGCTTTCTTT. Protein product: CASSLTGGGTEAFF.

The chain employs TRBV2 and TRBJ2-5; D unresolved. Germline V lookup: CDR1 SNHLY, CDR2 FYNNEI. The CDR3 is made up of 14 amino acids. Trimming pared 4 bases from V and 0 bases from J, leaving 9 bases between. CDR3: CASSVGRDQETQYF. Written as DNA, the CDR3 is TGTGCCAGCAGTGTTGGACGGGACCAAGAGACCCAGTACTTC.

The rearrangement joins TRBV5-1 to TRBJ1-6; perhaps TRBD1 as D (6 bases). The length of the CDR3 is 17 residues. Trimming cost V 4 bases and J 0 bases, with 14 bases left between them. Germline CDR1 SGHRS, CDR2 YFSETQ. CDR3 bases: TGCGCCAGCAGCCCGGACAGCCCGAGCTCCTATAATTCACCCCTCCACTTT. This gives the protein CASSPDSPSSYNSPLHF.

DNA for the CDR3: TGTGCCAGTAGTATAGACACCGGGAGCCGGACCCAGTACTTC. Encoded protein: CASSIDTGSRTQYF. V is TRBV19 and J is TRBJ2-5; the D gene is possibly TRBD2 (6 bases). Germline CDR1 and CDR2: LNHDA and SQIVND (reference sequence). The CDR3 totals 14 residues. The germline V and J ends were trimmed by 0 bases and 7 bases, with 12 bases remaining between them.

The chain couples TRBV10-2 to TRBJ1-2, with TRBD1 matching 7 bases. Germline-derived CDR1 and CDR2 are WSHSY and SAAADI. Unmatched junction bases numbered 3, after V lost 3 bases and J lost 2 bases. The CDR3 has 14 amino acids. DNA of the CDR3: TGCGCCAGCAGTGAATACAGGGGCAACTATGGCTACACCTTC. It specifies CASSEYRGNYGYTF.

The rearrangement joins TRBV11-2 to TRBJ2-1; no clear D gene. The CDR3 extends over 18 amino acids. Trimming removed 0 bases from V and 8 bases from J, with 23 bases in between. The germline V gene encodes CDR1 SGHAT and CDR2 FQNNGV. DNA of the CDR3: TGTGCCAGCAGCTTAGATATTGTGGCTAGGACCTACTTCGATGAGCAGTTCTTC. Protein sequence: CASSLDIVARTYFDEQFF.

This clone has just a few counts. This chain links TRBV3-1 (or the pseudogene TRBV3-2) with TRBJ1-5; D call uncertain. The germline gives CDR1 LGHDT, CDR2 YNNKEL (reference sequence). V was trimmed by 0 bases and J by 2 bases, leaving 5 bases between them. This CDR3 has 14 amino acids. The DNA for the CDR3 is TGTGCCAGCAGCCAAGACTTCGGCAATCAGCCCCAGCATTTT. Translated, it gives CASSQDFGNQPQHF.

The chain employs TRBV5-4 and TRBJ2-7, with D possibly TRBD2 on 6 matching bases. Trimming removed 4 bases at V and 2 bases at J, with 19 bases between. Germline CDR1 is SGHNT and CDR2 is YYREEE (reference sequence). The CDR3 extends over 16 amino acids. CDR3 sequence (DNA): TGTGCCAGCAGCCGCAGGCGGAGCGGGCAAACCTACGAGCAGTACTTC. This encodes CASSRRRSGQTYEQYF.

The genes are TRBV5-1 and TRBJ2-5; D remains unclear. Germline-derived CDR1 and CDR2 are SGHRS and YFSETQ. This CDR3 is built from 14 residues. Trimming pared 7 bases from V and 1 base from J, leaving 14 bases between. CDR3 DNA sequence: TGCGCCAGCGGCCTACTGGGGTCCCAAGAGACCCAGTACTTC. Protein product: CASGLLGSQETQYF.

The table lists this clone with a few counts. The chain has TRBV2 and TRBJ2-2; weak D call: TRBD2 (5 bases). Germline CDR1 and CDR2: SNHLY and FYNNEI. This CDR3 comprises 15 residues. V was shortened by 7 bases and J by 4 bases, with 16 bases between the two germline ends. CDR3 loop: CASKWVGAVTGELFF. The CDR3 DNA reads TGTGCCAGCAAGTGGGTCGGAGCGGTCACCGGGGAGCTGTTTTTT.

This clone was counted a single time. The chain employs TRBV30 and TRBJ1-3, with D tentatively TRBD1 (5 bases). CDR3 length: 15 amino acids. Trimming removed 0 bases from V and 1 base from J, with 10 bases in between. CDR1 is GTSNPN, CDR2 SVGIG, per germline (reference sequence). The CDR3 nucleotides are TGTGCCTGGAGTGTCACCAGGGCTTCTGGAAACACCATATATTTT. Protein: CAWSVTRASGNTIYF.

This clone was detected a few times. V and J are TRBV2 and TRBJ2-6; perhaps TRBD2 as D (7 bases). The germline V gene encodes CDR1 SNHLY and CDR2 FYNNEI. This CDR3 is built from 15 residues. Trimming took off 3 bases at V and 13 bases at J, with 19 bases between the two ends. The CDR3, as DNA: TGTGCCAGCAGTGACAGCCACGCGGGGGCCAGGGTCCTGACTTTC. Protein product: CASSDSHAGARVLTF. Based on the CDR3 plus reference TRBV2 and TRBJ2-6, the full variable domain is EPEVTQTPSHQVTQMGQEVILRCVPISNHLYFYWYRQILGQKVEFLVSFYNNEISEKSEIFDDQFSVERPDGSNFTLKIRSTKLEDSAMYFCASSDSHAGARVLTFGAGSRLTVL.